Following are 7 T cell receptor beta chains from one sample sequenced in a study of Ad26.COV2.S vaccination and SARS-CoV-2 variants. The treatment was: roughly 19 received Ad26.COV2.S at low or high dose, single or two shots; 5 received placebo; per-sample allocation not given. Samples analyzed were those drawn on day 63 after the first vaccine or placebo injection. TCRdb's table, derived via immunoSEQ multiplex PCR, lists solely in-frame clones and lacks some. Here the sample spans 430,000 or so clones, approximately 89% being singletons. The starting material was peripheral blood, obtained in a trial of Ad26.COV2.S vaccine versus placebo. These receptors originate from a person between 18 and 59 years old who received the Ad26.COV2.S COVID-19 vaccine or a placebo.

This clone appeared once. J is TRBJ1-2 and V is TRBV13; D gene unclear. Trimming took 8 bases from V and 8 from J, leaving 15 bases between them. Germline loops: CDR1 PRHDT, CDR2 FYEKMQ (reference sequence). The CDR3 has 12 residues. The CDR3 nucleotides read TGTGCCAGCCCGCGGCCTCCCGGCGGCTACACCTTC. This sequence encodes CASPRPPGGYTF.

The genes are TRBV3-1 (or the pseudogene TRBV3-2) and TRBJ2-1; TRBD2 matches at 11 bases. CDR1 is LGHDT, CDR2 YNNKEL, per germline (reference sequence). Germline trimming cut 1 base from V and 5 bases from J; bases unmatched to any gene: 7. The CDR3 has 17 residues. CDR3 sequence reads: CASSQGGLAGGDNEQFF. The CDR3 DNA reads TGTGCCAGCAGCCAAGGCGGTTTAGCGGGAGGGGACAATGAGCAGTTCTTC.

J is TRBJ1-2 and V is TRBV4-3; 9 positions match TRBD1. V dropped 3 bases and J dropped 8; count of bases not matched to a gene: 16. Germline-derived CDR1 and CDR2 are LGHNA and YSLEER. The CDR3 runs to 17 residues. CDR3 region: CASSQVTGQGMVRGYTF. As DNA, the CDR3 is TGCGCCAGCAGCCAGGTGACGGGACAGGGCATGGTGAGGGGCTACACCTTC.

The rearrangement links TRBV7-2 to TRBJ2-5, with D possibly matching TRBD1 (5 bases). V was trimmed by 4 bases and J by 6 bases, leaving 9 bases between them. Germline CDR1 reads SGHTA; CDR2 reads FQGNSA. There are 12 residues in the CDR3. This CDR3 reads CASSSDSKTQYF. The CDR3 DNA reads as TGTGCCAGCAGCTCCGACAGTAAGACCCAGTACTTC.

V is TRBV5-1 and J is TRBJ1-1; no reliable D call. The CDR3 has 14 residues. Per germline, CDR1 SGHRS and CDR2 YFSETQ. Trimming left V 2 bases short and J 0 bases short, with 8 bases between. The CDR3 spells CASSFSLMNTEAFF. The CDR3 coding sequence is TGCGCCAGCAGCTTCTCTTTGATGAACACTGAAGCTTTCTTT.

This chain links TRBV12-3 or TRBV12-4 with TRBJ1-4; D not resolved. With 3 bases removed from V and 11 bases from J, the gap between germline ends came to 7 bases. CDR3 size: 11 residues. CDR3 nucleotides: TGTGCCAGCAGTTTCGGACGGAAACTGTTTTTT. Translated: CASSFGRKLFF.

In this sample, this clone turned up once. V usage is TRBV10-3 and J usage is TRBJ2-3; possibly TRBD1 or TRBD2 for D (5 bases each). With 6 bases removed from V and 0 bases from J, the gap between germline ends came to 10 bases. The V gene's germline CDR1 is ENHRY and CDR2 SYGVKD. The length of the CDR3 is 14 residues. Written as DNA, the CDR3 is TGTGCCATCAGGGGGACCGCGAGCACAGATACGCAGTATTTT. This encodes CAIRGTASTDTQYF.